The source of this T cell receptor (beta chain) is a study of technical replicates of blood from a few donors (dated by TCRdb to the late 2010s). Preparation of the library involved the immunoSEQ multiplex PCR assay. In its TCRdb copy, this immuneACCESS table keeps in-frame sequences only and misses some clones. Where compared with another copy, unresolved V genes explain less than half of these, and the others have no known cause. The sample has 60,000 to 90,000 clones on record, just under 97% of them singletons. About 0.22% of the sample comes from the top ten. The CDR3 starts with the cysteine, ends with the phenylalanine, and has 14 residues. Of all the DNA, just the CDR3 is kept, 42 bases in frame from base 1. The germline V gene provides CDR1 MNHNS and CDR2 SASEGT. V gives up 1 base and J gives up 8 bases, and the segment between their germline ends measures 11 bases. For this clone: It lacks a known antigen. Base qualities are not provided; no much larger clone lies one nucleotide away.

The clonotype was recovered from a human donor in good health. Specimen: T cells isolated from PBMCs. The chain was built from TRBV6-1 and TRBJ1-4; TRBD1 could be the D gene, as 6 bases match. Here is the DNA: TGTGCCAGCAGTGAAGGGACAGTGAAAGAAAAACTGTTTTTT. It is translated as CASSEGTVKEKLFF.